This is a list of T cell receptor beta chains from one sample in a study of memory CD4+ T cells and cytomegalovirus serostatus. TCRdb's copy holds only in-frame clones and misses some; the assay was immunoSEQ multiplex PCR. The sample records 45,000 to 65,000 clones, around 83% being singletons. The sample consisted of memory CD4+ T cells from blood. These receptors were collected from an adult in good health and CMV-seropositive. The CDR3 runs from the conserved cysteine through the conserved F or W. Each record gives: J gene, D gene, V gene, clone size, CDR3 DNA, CDR3 protein. A D gene is named only where the DNA matches it firmly. Only some rows state a clone size, as once, few, many or a class for expanded clones.

j_call: TRBJ2-1
d_call: NA
v_call: TRBV18
clone_size: NA
cdr3_nt: TGTGCCAGCTCACTAAGGACAGCTGACTACAATGAGCAGTTCTTC
cdr3_aa: CASSLRTADYNEQFF

j_call: TRBJ1-1
d_call: NA
v_call: TRBV19
clone_size: NA
cdr3_nt: TGTGCCAGTAGGCCTCGTCTATGGAACACTGAAGCTTTCTTT
cdr3_aa: CASRPRLWNTEAFF

j_call: TRBJ2-7
d_call: NA
v_call: TRBV4-3
clone_size: NA
cdr3_nt: TGCGCCAGCAGCCAAGACTACGAGGCCCCCGGGCAGTACTTC
cdr3_aa: CASSQDYEAPGQYF

j_call: TRBJ1-1
d_call: NA
v_call: TRBV10-1
clone_size: NA
cdr3_nt: TGCGCCAGAAAGAACTCGGACACTGAAGCTTTCTTT
cdr3_aa: CARKNSDTEAFF

j_call: TRBJ1-6
d_call: NA
v_call: TRBV5-4
clone_size: NA
cdr3_nt: TGTGCCAGCAGCCGATTTGGGGGAGAGTACTCACCCCTCCACTTT
cdr3_aa: CASSRFGGEYSPLHF

j_call: TRBJ2-6
d_call: NA
v_call: TRBV15
clone_size: NA
cdr3_nt: TGTGCCACCAGCCCTCACGTAGCTGGGGCCAACGTCCTGACTTTC
cdr3_aa: CATSPHVAGANVLTF

j_call: TRBJ2-3
d_call: NA
v_call: TRBV7-8
clone_size: once
cdr3_nt: TGTGCCAGCAGCTTCCAGAGCGGTATCACAGATACGCAGTATTTT
cdr3_aa: CASSFQSGITDTQYF

j_call: TRBJ1-3
d_call: NA
v_call: TRBV6-6
clone_size: NA
cdr3_nt: TGTGCCAGCAGTTACCACGGACCGGACCAAAACACCATATATTTT
cdr3_aa: CASSYHGPDQNTIYF

j_call: TRBJ2-7
d_call: NA
v_call: TRBV5-1
clone_size: few
cdr3_nt: TGCGCCAGCAGCTTGAGAGTAGGGGGAGACGAGCAGTACTTC
cdr3_aa: CASSLRVGGDEQYF

j_call: TRBJ1-1
d_call: TRBD1
v_call: TRBV5-1
clone_size: NA
cdr3_nt: TGCGCCAGCAGCTCGGGACAGGGGGTGGCTGAAGCTTTCTTT
cdr3_aa: CASSSGQGVAEAFF

j_call: TRBJ2-1
d_call: NA
v_call: TRBV29-1
clone_size: NA
cdr3_nt: TGCAGCGCCGCAACTAGTGTAAATGAGCAGTTCTTC
cdr3_aa: CSAATSVNEQFF

j_call: TRBJ2-7
d_call: NA
v_call: TRBV6-1
clone_size: once
cdr3_nt: TGTGCCAGCAGCGGTGACAGTCTTGGAGAGCAGTACTTC
cdr3_aa: CASSGDSLGEQYF

j_call: TRBJ2-2
d_call: NA
v_call: TRBV27
clone_size: NA
cdr3_nt: TGTGCCAGCAGTTTCGGCAGGGTGAACACCGGGGAGCTGTTTTTT
cdr3_aa: CASSFGRVNTGELFF

j_call: TRBJ2-1
d_call: NA
v_call: TRBV30
clone_size: NA
cdr3_nt: TGTGCCTGGACCCCTTTGCCGGGTGAGCAGTTCTTC
cdr3_aa: CAWTPLPGEQFF

j_call: TRBJ1-4
d_call: NA
v_call: TRBV4-1
clone_size: few
cdr3_nt: TGCGCCAGCAGCCATAACCGGGAAGATAATGAAAAACTGTTTTTT
cdr3_aa: CASSHNREDNEKLFF

j_call: TRBJ1-1
d_call: TRBD1
v_call: TRBV2
clone_size: NA
cdr3_nt: TGTGCCAGCAGAGCGGGACAGGGGATGGCCACTGAAGCTTTCTTT
cdr3_aa: CASRAGQGMATEAFF

j_call: TRBJ2-5
d_call: TRBD2
v_call: TRBV6-6
clone_size: NA
cdr3_nt: TGTGCCATTCGGGGGGTACAAGAGACCCAGTACTTC
cdr3_aa: CAIRGVQETQYF

j_call: TRBJ2-7
d_call: NA
v_call: TRBV6-5
clone_size: NA
cdr3_nt: TGTGCCAGCAGTCCCGGGGTCTACGAGCAGTACTTC
cdr3_aa: CASSPGVYEQYF

j_call: TRBJ2-7
d_call: NA
v_call: TRBV10-3
clone_size: few
cdr3_nt: TGTGCCATCAGTGAGTCTTGGCTCCAGGTTCCCTACGAGCAGTACTTC
cdr3_aa: CAISESWLQVPYEQYF

j_call: TRBJ2-1
d_call: TRBD2
v_call: TRBV12-5
clone_size: NA
cdr3_nt: TGTGCTAGTGGTTGGGGACTAGCGGGGGACAATGAGCAGTTCTTC
cdr3_aa: CASGWGLAGDNEQFF

j_call: TRBJ1-3
d_call: NA
v_call: TRBV5-5
clone_size: NA
cdr3_nt: TGTGCCAGCAGCTTGCACGTTCAGGGTCTAAGCTCTGGAAACACCATATATTTT
cdr3_aa: CASSLHVQGLSSGNTIYF

j_call: TRBJ1-2
d_call: NA
v_call: TRBV29-1
clone_size: NA
cdr3_nt: TGCAGCGCCCGGGACGACAACTATGGCTACACCTTC
cdr3_aa: CSARDDNYGYTF

j_call: TRBJ2-3
d_call: NA
v_call: TRBV7-9
clone_size: NA
cdr3_nt: TGTGCCAGCAGCTTACAGTGGAAGCCTCTGGGTTCTGTCGCAGATACGCAGTATTTT
cdr3_aa: CASSLQWKPLGSVADTQYF

j_call: TRBJ1-2
d_call: NA
v_call: TRBV2
clone_size: NA
cdr3_nt: TGTGCCGGCTCAGGGTTCGGGCTGAGCTACACCTTC
cdr3_aa: CAGSGFGLSYTF

j_call: TRBJ2-7
d_call: NA
v_call: TRBV27
clone_size: NA
cdr3_nt: TGTGCCAGCAGTTTTCGATTCACTCTCAGGGACGAGCAGTACTTC
cdr3_aa: CASSFRFTLRDEQYF

j_call: TRBJ1-1
d_call: TRBD1
v_call: TRBV6-5
clone_size: once
cdr3_nt: TGTGCCAGCACCGCTCAGGGGGGCGCTGAAGCTTTCTTT
cdr3_aa: CASTAQGGAEAFF

j_call: TRBJ2-7
d_call: TRBD2
v_call: TRBV7-2
clone_size: NA
cdr3_nt: TGTGCCAGCAGCTTAGAAGTAGCGGGAGTTGGCGAGCAGTACTTC
cdr3_aa: CASSLEVAGVGEQYF

j_call: TRBJ2-4
d_call: TRBD2
v_call: TRBV4-3
clone_size: NA
cdr3_nt: TGCGCCAGCAGCCAAGTCCTGGGGGGGAGCGGGACAGCCAAAAACATTCAGTACTTC
cdr3_aa: CASSQVLGGSGTAKNIQYF

j_call: TRBJ1-5
d_call: NA
v_call: TRBV15
clone_size: NA
cdr3_nt: TGTGCCACCAGCAGAGATGGTTCTGTTGGCAATCAGCCCCAGCATTTT
cdr3_aa: CATSRDGSVGNQPQHF

j_call: TRBJ2-3
d_call: NA
v_call: TRBV7-9
clone_size: NA
cdr3_nt: TGTGCCAGCAGCTCCGGGACACGCACAGATACGCAGTATTTT
cdr3_aa: CASSSGTRTDTQYF

j_call: TRBJ2-3
d_call: TRBD1
v_call: TRBV5-5
clone_size: NA
cdr3_nt: TGTGCCAGCAGCTTGGGCCCGGGACAGGGGGCTGCAGATACGCAGTATTTT
cdr3_aa: CASSLGPGQGAADTQYF

j_call: TRBJ2-6
d_call: NA
v_call: TRBV29-1
clone_size: NA
cdr3_nt: TGCAGCGTTTTCGGGGTGGGGAGCTCTGGGGCCAACGTCCTGACTTTC
cdr3_aa: CSVFGVGSSGANVLTF

j_call: TRBJ1-2
d_call: NA
v_call: TRBV5-4
clone_size: NA
cdr3_nt: TGTGCCAGCAGCGGAGGAATTTTGGGCCGAGGCTATGGCTACACCTTC
cdr3_aa: CASSGGILGRGYGYTF

j_call: TRBJ1-3
d_call: NA
v_call: TRBV7-6
clone_size: NA
cdr3_nt: TGTGCCAGCAGCCCCGCCAGGGCTGACGGGGACACCATATATTTT
cdr3_aa: CASSPARADGDTIYF

j_call: TRBJ2-7
d_call: NA
v_call: TRBV27
clone_size: NA
cdr3_nt: TGTGCCAGCTCCGGCCTCTACGAGCAGTACTTC
cdr3_aa: CASSGLYEQYF

j_call: TRBJ1-2
d_call: TRBD1
v_call: TRBV28
clone_size: NA
cdr3_nt: TGTGCCAGCAGCCGAGACAGGGGTCGAGACTATGGCTACACCTTC
cdr3_aa: CASSRDRGRDYGYTF

j_call: TRBJ1-5
d_call: NA
v_call: TRBV19
clone_size: NA
cdr3_nt: TGTGCCAGTTCGCGGGGGACGAACCTGAATCAGCCCCAGCATTTT
cdr3_aa: CASSRGTNLNQPQHF

j_call: TRBJ1-1
d_call: NA
v_call: TRBV18
clone_size: NA
cdr3_nt: TGTGCCAGCTCATCGGGGGGGGACCGTGAAGCTTTCTTT
cdr3_aa: CASSSGGDREAFF

j_call: TRBJ2-3
d_call: NA
v_call: TRBV5-4
clone_size: NA
cdr3_nt: TGTGCCAGCAGCTTGGGGGGGTCAGATACGCAGTATTTT
cdr3_aa: CASSLGGSDTQYF

j_call: TRBJ1-3
d_call: NA
v_call: TRBV14
clone_size: NA
cdr3_nt: TGTGCCAGCAGCCAAGTCGGAGGACATTCTAACACCATATATTTT
cdr3_aa: CASSQVGGHSNTIYF